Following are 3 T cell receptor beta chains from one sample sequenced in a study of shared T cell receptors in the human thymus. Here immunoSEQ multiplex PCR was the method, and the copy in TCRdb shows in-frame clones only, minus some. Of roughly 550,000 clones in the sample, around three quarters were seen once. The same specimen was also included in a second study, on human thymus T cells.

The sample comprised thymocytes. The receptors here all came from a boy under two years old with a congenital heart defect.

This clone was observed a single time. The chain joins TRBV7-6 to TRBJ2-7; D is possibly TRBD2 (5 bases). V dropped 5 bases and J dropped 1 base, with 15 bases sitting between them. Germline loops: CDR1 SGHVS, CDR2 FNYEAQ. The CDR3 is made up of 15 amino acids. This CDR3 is CASSHTRDASYEQYF. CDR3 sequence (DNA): TGTGCCAGCAGCCATACTAGAGATGCGTCCTACGAGCAGTACTTC.

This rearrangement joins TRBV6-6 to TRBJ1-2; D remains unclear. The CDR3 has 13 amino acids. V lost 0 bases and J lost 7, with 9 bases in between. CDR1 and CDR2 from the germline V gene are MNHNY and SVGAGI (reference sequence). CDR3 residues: CASSYSMLGGYTF. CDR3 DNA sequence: TGTGCCAGCAGTTACTCGATGCTAGGTGGCTACACCTTC.

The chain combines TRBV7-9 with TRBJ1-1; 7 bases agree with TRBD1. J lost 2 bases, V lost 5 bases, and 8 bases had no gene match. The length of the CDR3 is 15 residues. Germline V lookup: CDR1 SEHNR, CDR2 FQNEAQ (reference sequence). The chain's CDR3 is CASSLLQGRNTEAFF. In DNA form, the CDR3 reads TGTGCCAGCAGCCTCCTACAGGGGAGAAACACTGAAGCTTTCTTT.